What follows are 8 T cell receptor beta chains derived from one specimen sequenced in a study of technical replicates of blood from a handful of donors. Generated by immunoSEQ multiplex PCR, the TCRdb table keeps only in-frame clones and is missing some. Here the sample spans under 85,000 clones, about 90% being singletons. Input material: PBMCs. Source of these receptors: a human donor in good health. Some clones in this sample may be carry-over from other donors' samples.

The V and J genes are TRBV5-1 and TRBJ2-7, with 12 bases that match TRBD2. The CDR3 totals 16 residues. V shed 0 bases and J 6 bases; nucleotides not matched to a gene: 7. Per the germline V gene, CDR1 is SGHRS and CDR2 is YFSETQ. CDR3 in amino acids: CASSLGRLAGATEQYF. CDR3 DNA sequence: TGCGCCAGCAGCTTGGGGAGACTAGCGGGGGCCACCGAGCAGTACTTC.

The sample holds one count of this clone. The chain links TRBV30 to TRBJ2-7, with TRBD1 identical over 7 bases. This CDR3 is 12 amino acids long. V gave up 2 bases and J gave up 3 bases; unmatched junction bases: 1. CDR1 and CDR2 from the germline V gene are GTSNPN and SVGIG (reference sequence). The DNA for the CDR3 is TGTGCCTGGAGTAGACAGGGCTACGAGCAGTACTTC. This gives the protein CAWSRQGYEQYF.

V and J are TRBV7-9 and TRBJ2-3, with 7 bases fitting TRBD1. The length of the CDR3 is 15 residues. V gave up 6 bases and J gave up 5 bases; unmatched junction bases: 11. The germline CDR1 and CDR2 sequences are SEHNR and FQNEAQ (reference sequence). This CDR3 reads CASRRWDSWKDTQYF. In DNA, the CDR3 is TGTGCCAGCAGGAGATGGGACAGTTGGAAAGATACGCAGTATTTT.

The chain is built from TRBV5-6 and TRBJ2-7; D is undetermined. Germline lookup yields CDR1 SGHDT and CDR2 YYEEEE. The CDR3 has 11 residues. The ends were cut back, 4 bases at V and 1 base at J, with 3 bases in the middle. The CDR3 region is CASSASYEQYF. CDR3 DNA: TGTGCCAGCAGCGCGTCCTACGAGCAGTACTTC.

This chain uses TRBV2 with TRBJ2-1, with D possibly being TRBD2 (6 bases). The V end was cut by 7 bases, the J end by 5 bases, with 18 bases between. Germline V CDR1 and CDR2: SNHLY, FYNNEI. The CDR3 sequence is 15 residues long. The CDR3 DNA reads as TGTGCCAGCAACGCTCCGGGACTGCTAAACAATGAGCAGTTCTTC. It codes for CASNAPGLLNNEQFF.

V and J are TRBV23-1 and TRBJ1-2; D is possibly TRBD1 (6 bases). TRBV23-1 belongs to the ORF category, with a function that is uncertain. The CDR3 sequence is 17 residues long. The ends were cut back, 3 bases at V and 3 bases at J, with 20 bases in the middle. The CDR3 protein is CASSQLHEDRIHYGYTF. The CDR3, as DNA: TGCGCCAGCAGTCAGCTACACGAGGACAGAATTCACTATGGCTACACCTTC.

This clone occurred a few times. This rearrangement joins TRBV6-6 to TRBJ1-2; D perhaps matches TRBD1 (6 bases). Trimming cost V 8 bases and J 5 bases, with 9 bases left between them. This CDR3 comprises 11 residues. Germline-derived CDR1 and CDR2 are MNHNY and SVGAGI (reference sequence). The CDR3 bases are TGTGCCAGCCACGGACAGTATGGCTACACCTTC. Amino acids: CASHGQYGYTF.

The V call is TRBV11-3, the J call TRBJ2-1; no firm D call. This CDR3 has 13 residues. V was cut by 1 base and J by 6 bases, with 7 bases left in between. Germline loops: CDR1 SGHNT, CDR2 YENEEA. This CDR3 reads CASSLAYPNEQFF. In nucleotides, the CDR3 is TGTGCCAGCAGCTTAGCCTACCCCAATGAGCAGTTCTTC. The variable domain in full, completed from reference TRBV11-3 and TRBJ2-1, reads EAGVVQSPRYKIIEKKQPVAFWCNPISGHNTLYWYLQNLGQGPELLIRYENEEAVDDSQLPKDRFSAERLKGVDSTLKIQPAELGDSAVYLCASSLAYPNEQFFGPGTRLTVL.